This entry describes one TCR beta chain. Its antigen is still unknown. CDR1 is SGHVS and CDR2 is FQNEAQ in the germline V gene. The CDR3 has 11 amino acids. Trimming cost V 5 bases and J 12 bases, with 13 bases left between them. Library preparation for TCR beta used quantitative 5'-RACE with molecular barcodes. TCRdb analysed the 5' RACE reads with MiXCR anew, one entry per CDR3 protein. The sample yields around 300,000 distinct CDR3 sequences, under 25% seen once. This entry belongs to a study of CD8 T cells in ankylosing spondylitis. Overall study results and limits: Disease-linked clones were reportedly significantly enriched in matched ankylosing spondylitis synovial fluid. A TCR beta motif made of eight highly homologous variants seemed typical of ankylosing spondylitis blood.

Sequencing input: blood, either unsorted or a sorted T cell fraction (not recorded which). The receptor was derived from a female donor with ankylosing spondylitis or in good health (not recorded which). V and J are TRBV7-8 and TRBJ1-1; tentatively, D is TRBD1 (5 bases). CDR3 region: CASSTDSSTFF. CDR3 in DNA: TGTGCCAGCAGCACAGACAGTTCTACTTTCTTT.